This TCR beta chain comes out of a study of early T cells in non-severe SARS-CoV-2 infection (dated by TCRdb to the early 2020s). About the investigation overall: Because TCR sequencing relied on bulk RNA taken from unsorted whole blood, pairing of alpha and beta chains was not possible.

Overall results and qualifications from the work: VDJdb matching was skewed toward anti-spike CD8 responses, so virus-specific expansions were likely underestimated and private and CD4 specificities were missed.

The study was a case-control design nested within a healthcare worker cohort in London, UK, with weekly nasopharyngeal swab PCR tests and blood sampling. Between 23 and 31 March 2020, the week of the UK lockdown, healthcare workers were enrolled and then followed up weekly for as long as 16 weeks. Library preparation was by 5' RACE. The sequencer was a NextSeq 500. Unique molecular identifiers were attached to individual cDNA molecules in the TCR library protocol so that sequencing error and PCR bias could be corrected. Both TCR alpha and beta chains were sequenced, and tight co-correlation was observed between alpha and beta sequence abundances in each sample. On the study's bioinformatics: Decombinator V4 was used to annotate the V gene, J gene and CDR3 of the TCR sequences. TCRs were defined as expanded if a significant change between any two time points was detected under a Poisson model with p below 0.0001. TCR abundances were normalised to the total number of TCRs sequenced per sample and were expressed as counts per million. TRAV1-2 paired with TRAJ12, TRAJ20 or TRAJ33 defined MAIT TCRs, while TRAV10 paired with TRAJ18 defined iNKT TCRs. VDJdb, accessed on 1 November 2021, was searched for TCRs annotated for CMV, EBV and SARS-CoV-2, and TCRs annotated for more than one antigen were excluded. TCRdb took the public reads, trimmed them with fastp at Q25, ran MiXCR for clone calling and kept in-frame beta chains. Under each unique CDR3 protein, matching rows form one entry showing the most common genes and DNA. Clone size and V and J calls follow TCRdb, not the original study. This sample comprises 65,000 to 95,000 distinct CDR3 sequences, about 15% of them detected only once. The ten biggest clones cover approximately 2.9% of the sample.

CDR1 is given as LNHDA and CDR2 as SQIVND, both from the germline V gene (reference sequence). V is reduced by 7 bases and J by 0 bases, leaving a spacing of 9 bases between them. CDR3 length: 14 amino acids, cysteine to phenylalanine. Only the CDR3 portion is preserved as DNA: 42 bases, with reading frame beginning at the first base. In this sample, this clonotype turned up many times. What antigen it recognizes has not been identified. One base away there is no much larger clone; base qualities are not given. The sample was whole blood. The origin of this receptor is an adult who was a healthcare worker with PCR-confirmed SARS-CoV-2 infection or an uninfected control (not recorded which). Here the chain combines TRBV19 and TRBJ1-4, with the identity of the D gene unclear. At the DNA level, the sequence is TGTGCCAGTACGACACTTGCAACTAATGAAAAACTGTTTTTT. It specifies CASTTLATNEKLFF. Outside the CDR3, residues come from the reference TRBV19 and TRBJ1-4 proteins, so the full variable domain is: DGGITQSPKYLFRKEGQNVTLSCEQNLNHDAMYWYRQDPGQGLRLIYYSQIVNDFQKGDIAEGYSVSREKKESFPLTVTSAQKNPTAFYLCASTTLATNEKLFFGSGTQLSVL.